Below are 20 T cell receptor beta chains sequenced from a single sample in a study of OX40 agonist ivuxolimab in advanced cancers. The data were produced by immunoSEQ multiplex PCR, yet TCRdb's version contains in-frame clones alone and is incomplete. The table has roughly 75,000 clones, 85% to 90% seen once. The specimen comprised CD4+ or CD8+ T cells sorted from blood, sampled in a trial of the OX40 agonist ivuxolimab. The receptor source for this set is an adult with an advanced solid tumor such as melanoma, head and neck, liver or kidney cancer.

The chain recombines TRBV7-8 with TRBJ2-2; D assignment may be TRBD1 or TRBD2 (5 bases each). V gave up 5 bases and J gave up 5 bases, with 15 bases separating them. Germline assignment: CDR1 SGHVS and CDR2 FQNEAQ. This CDR3 is built from 15 residues. For the CDR3, the DNA is TGTGCCAGCAGCCCGCCTTCGAGGGGAACCGGGGAGCTGTTTTTT. It translates to CASSPPSRGTGELFF. Together with reference TRBV7-8 and TRBJ2-2, the CDR3 gives the full variable domain: GAGVSQSPRYKVAKRGQDVALRCDPISGHVSLFWYQQALGQGPEFLTYFQNEAQLDKSGLPSDRFFAERPEGSVSTLKIQRTQQEDSAVYLCASSPPSRGTGELFFGEGSRLTVL.

The V gene is TRBV29-1, the J gene TRBJ2-7, with TRBD1 identical over 9 bases. Germline V gene data show CDR1 as SQVTM and CDR2 as ANQGSEA. The CDR3 loop spans 18 amino acids. The V gene end was trimmed by 1 base and the J gene end by 2 bases; junction bases not matched to a gene: 15. DNA of the CDR3: TGCAGCGTTGAAGTAGGTATAGGACAGGGGTCATTTCCCTACGAGCAGTACTTC. Residues: CSVEVGIGQGSFPYEQYF.

The chain recombines TRBV27 with TRBJ1-1; possible D gene TRBD1, 5 bases. This CDR3 spans 15 amino acids. Trimming cost V 8 bases and J 1 base, with 17 bases left between them. CDR1 and CDR2 from the germline V gene are MNHEY and SMNVEV (reference sequence). CDR3 sequence reads: CASVPSPGPNTEAFF. CDR3 bases: TGTGCCAGCGTCCCCTCCCCAGGGCCGAACACTGAAGCTTTCTTT.

This clone was observed a few times. This chain links TRBV27 with TRBJ2-7; D call uncertain. V was trimmed by 2 bases and J by 0 bases, leaving 5 bases between them. CDR1 MNHEY and CDR2 SMNVEV come from the germline V gene (reference sequence). The CDR3 is 13 amino acids. CDR3: CASSLTSSYEQYF. Written as DNA, the CDR3 is TGTGCCAGCAGTTTAACCAGCTCCTACGAGCAGTACTTC.

Many counts were recorded for this clone. The genes are TRBV4-3 and TRBJ2-3; no clear D gene. Per germline, CDR1 LGHNA and CDR2 YSLEER. The CDR3 loop spans 14 amino acids. Trimming pared 3 bases from V and 5 bases from J, leaving 12 bases between. The CDR3 DNA is TGCGCCAGCAGCCATAGGCAGGTAGGAGATACGCAGTATTTT. Translation: CASSHRQVGDTQYF.

The CDR3 coding sequence is TGTGCCAGCAGCCCATTCCTTTACTCTGGGGCCAACGTCCTGACTTTC. The encoded protein is CASSPFLYSGANVLTF. The chain links TRBV7-9 to TRBJ2-6; no firm D call. The CDR3 length is 16 residues. The germline V gene encodes CDR1 SEHNR and CDR2 FQNEAQ (reference sequence). Trimming shortened V by 5 bases and J by 0 bases, and 11 bases separated the two germline ends.

The gene calls are TRBV27 and TRBJ2-2; maybe TRBD2 (6 bases). Germline V CDR1 and CDR2: MNHEY, SMNVEV (reference sequence). The V and J ends lost 6 bases and 4 bases respectively, with 27 bases between them. CDR3 length equals 19 residues. The CDR3: CASRNGSMETYWGTGELFF. CDR3 nucleotide sequence: TGTGCCAGCAGAAACGGGAGCATGGAAACATACTGGGGCACCGGGGAGCTGTTTTTT.

The chain carries TRBV7-9 and TRBJ2-2; 10 bases agree with TRBD1. This CDR3 spans 15 amino acids. Germline V gene data show CDR1 as SEHNR and CDR2 as FQNEAQ (reference sequence). Trimming took 5 bases from V and 3 from J; bases not matched to a gene: 3. The CDR3 here is CASSTGQGDTGELFF. DNA for the CDR3: TGTGCCAGCAGCACTGGACAGGGGGACACCGGGGAGCTGTTTTTT.

The chain's CDR3 is CASSLAGSDSNQPQHF. CDR3 in DNA: TGTGCCAGCAGCTTAGCTGGTTCGGATAGCAATCAGCCCCAGCATTTT. The J gene is TRBJ1-5, the V gene TRBV7-9; no clear D gene. CDR3 length: 16 amino acids. Trimming removed 0 bases at V and 0 bases at J, with 9 bases between. CDR1 and CDR2 (germline): SEHNR, FQNEAQ (reference sequence).

The V gene is TRBV28, the J gene TRBJ2-1; 14 bases match TRBD2. After removal of 5 bases from V and 4 bases from J, the junction contained 10 bases not matched to a gene. This CDR3 region has 18 residues. The germline CDR1 and CDR2 sequences are MDHEN and SYDVKM. This chain's CDR3 is CASSPLTGLAGVYNEQFF. The DNA of the CDR3 is TGTGCCAGCAGTCCCCTGACGGGACTAGCGGGAGTTTACAATGAGCAGTTCTTC.

The chain joins TRBV7-9 to TRBJ2-7, with D tentatively TRBD2 (6 bases). The V and J ends lost 1 base and 5 bases respectively, with 15 bases between them. Germline loops: CDR1 SEHNR, CDR2 FQNEAQ (reference sequence). The CDR3 extends over 15 amino acids. CDR3 nucleotides: TGTGCCAGCAGCTTAGGGACGGGAGCGAGCGACGAGCAGTACTTC. As protein: CASSLGTGASDEQYF.

The J gene is TRBJ2-3, the V gene TRBV14; D not certain. Germline lookup yields CDR1 SGHDN and CDR2 FVKESK. Trimming took off 1 base at V and 2 bases at J, with 13 bases between the two ends. This CDR3 comprises 16 residues. CDR3 sequence (DNA): TGTGCCAGCAGCCAAGGCATCTCTGGGCCCACAGATACGCAGTATTTT. This codes for CASSQGISGPTDTQYF.

V is TRBV7-9 and J is TRBJ2-3, with D unclear. CDR3 length: 12 amino acids. V gave up 0 bases and J gave up 6 bases, with 4 bases separating them. Germline V gene lookup returns CDR1 SEHNR and CDR2 FQNEAQ (reference sequence). CDR3 in amino acids: CASSLAADTQYF. The CDR3, as DNA: TGTGCCAGCAGCTTAGCCGCGGATACGCAGTATTTT.

The rearrangement links TRBV7-3 to TRBJ2-2, with a weak D call TRBD1 (6 bases). From germline, CDR1 is SGHTA and CDR2 FQGTGA. The CDR3 is made up of 14 amino acids. V was clipped by 4 bases and J by 5 bases, with 11 bases between them. In DNA, the CDR3 is TGTGCCAGCAGCTCTACAGGGTATACCGGGGAGCTGTTTTTT. Its protein is CASSSTGYTGELFF.

The chain couples TRBV5-4 to TRBJ2-7; TRBD1 aligns across 8 bases. The V and J ends lost 2 bases and 2 bases, in that order; junction bases with no gene match: 3. In germline, CDR1 is SGHNT, CDR2 YYREEE (reference sequence). The CDR3 is 14 residues long. Here the CDR3 DNA reads TGTGCCAGCAGCTTTGGACAGGGCACCTACGAGCAGTACTTC. Residues: CASSFGQGTYEQYF.

The chain employs TRBV4-2 and TRBJ1-6, with 12 bases lining up with TRBD1. Germline trimming cut 0 bases from V and 6 bases from J; bases unmatched to any gene: 0. The germline V gene has CDR1 LGHNA and CDR2 YNFKEQ. The CDR3 spans 16 residues. Here the CDR3 DNA reads TGTGCCAGCAGCCAAGAGGGACAGGGGGCTAATTCACCCCTCCACTTT. Translated, it gives CASSQEGQGANSPLHF.

The chain recombines TRBV7-9 with TRBJ1-2; the match to TRBD1 covers 7 bases. The CDR3 is made up of 15 amino acids. Germline trimming cut 5 bases from V and 6 bases from J; bases unmatched to any gene: 12. Germline CDR1 is SEHNR and CDR2 is FQNEAQ (reference sequence). The CDR3 coding sequence is TGTGCCAGCAGCCCAGGGGGTGTTACCAGCCATGGCTACACCTTC. Residues: CASSPGGVTSHGYTF.

The chain is built from TRBV6-5 and TRBJ1-2; TRBD1 aligns across 8 bases. Germline V CDR1 and CDR2: MNHEY, SVGAGI. The junction had 10 bases not matched to a gene; V was cut back by 5 bases and J by 8 bases. The CDR3 length is 14 residues. The CDR3 DNA reads as TGTGCCAGCAGTGACACGCAGGGGGCGCGAGGCTACACCTTC. This sequence encodes CASSDTQGARGYTF.

The chain employs TRBV5-6 and TRBJ2-1, with 13 bases fitting TRBD2. After removal of 4 bases from V and 4 bases from J, the junction contained 5 bases not matched to a gene. This CDR3 is built from 16 residues. The germline gives CDR1 SGHDT, CDR2 YYEEEE. This chain's CDR3 is CASSERTSGGYNEQFF. CDR3 nucleotide sequence: TGTGCCAGCAGCGAACGGACTAGCGGGGGTTACAATGAGCAGTTCTTC.

J is TRBJ2-7 and V is TRBV15, with a tentative D call TRBD2 (5 bases). The length of the CDR3 is 13 residues. Germline V lookup: CDR1 LNHNV, CDR2 YYDKDF (reference sequence). Trimming took off 8 bases at V and 1 base at J, with 12 bases between the two ends. CDR3 in amino acids: CATQLRGSYEQYF. Here the CDR3 DNA reads TGTGCCACCCAACTACGGGGTTCCTACGAGCAGTACTTC.